This T cell receptor beta chain was captured by sequencing in a study of T cell responses to AZD1222 COVID-19 vaccine listed by TCRdb under 2021. About the full investigation: A total of 233 trial participants underwent TCR sequencing, of whom nearly 210 received two doses of AZD1222 and some 26 received two doses of the MenACWY control vaccine. Enrollment into the trials was organized by age into subgroups of 18-55, 56-69 and 70-plus years, and those subgroups contained roughly 150, 30 and 60 TCR-sequenced participants, respectively.

Overall study results and their limits: The 56-69-year group was small, and its depth increase did not reach significance, likely because of low power. Only five to seven AZD1222 recipients were SARS-CoV-2 seropositive at baseline, limiting conclusions about previously exposed vaccinees. The vaccine-associated CD4 TCRs covered the entire spike protein, and the dominant responses fell in regions 160-218 and 743-854. No day 14 peak-response samples were available, so repertoires were characterized only after the peak T cell response. Participants were mostly white British, with more females than males. The authors suggested clonal diversity may have been underestimated. A significant rise in spike-specific TCR breadth and depth was observed after two AZD1222 doses relative to day 0 and relative to MenACWY recipients. Reportedly, close to half of the unique spike-specific TCRs recognized epitopes lying outside the regions that are mutated in the B.1.351 and B.1.1.7 variants.

Ends trimmed: V by 2 bases, J by 4 bases; bases unmatched to a gene: 9. The germline V gene (reference sequence) gives CDR1 as SGHNT and CDR2 as YYREEE. The CDR3 numbers 18 residues from cysteine through phenylalanine. Only the CDR3 DNA stays, 54 bases, in frame from base 1. The CDR3 regions of human TCRbeta chains were analyzed by immunosequencing. Regarding the original processing steps: Repertoire TCRs were checked for matches against a reference library of SARS-CoV-2-specific TCRs that had been generated using the MIRA antigen-specificity platform. Breadth was defined as the fraction of unique TCRs that were SARS-CoV-2-associated. Depth was defined as the fraction of total T cells that were SARS-CoV-2-associated. Using the MIRA data, each spike-specific TCR was assigned both to the spike region to which the TCR was reactive and to a CD4 or CD8 class. Log10-transformed breadth and depth values were compared by one-way ANOVA with Sidak's multiple comparisons tests. The table was pulled from immuneACCESS by TCRdb, which kept in-frame rearrangements only. Such tables lose some clones; where checked, under half of the loss comes from unresolved V genes, and the rest has no known cause. V, J and clone size derive from that table, while D and trimming were established from the DNA sequence. The table for this sample lists roughly 100,000 clones; about 91% of them were counted only once. The biggest ten clones account for 35% to 55% of the sample.

About this clone itself: Its binding antigen is unknown. No base qualities exist here, and no much larger clone lies one base off it.

The time point label here, explained by the study, means: about 28 days (+/-7) after the second vaccine dose. AZD1222 recipients given second doses at about 4 weeks or at about 12 weeks were pooled, since spike-specific TCR depth and breadth were not found to differ between the two schedules. The vaccinee samples were drawn from two UK trials, COV001 and COV002, one of which was a single-blind randomized controlled phase 2/3 trial testing AZD1222 (ChAdOx1 nCoV-19) in healthy adults. For TCRbeta chain sequencing, PBMC samples from trial participants were taken at day 0 and at day 28 after the second dose.

Material: peripheral blood, obtained 28 days after the second AZD1222 dose. This chain joins TRBV5-4 to TRBJ2-2; a stretch of 12 junction bases matches TRBD2. This clonotype was sampled from an adult who received the AZD1222 COVID-19 vaccine. The CDR3 region has the sequence CASSFRLAGELGTGELFF. The nucleotides are TGTGCCAGCAGCTTCCGACTAGCGGGAGAGTTGGGCACCGGGGAGCTGTTTTTT.